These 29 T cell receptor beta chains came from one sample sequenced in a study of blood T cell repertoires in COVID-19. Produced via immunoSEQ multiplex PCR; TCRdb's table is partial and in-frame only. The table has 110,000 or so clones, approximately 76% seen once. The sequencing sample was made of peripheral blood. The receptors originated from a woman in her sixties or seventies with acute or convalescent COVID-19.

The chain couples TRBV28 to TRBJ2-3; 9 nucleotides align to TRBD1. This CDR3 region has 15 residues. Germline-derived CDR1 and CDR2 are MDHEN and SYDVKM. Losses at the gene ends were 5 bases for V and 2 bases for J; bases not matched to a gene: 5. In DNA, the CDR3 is TGTGCCAGCAGTCCCGGGACAGGGCCCACAGATACGCAGTATTTT. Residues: CASSPGTGPTDTQYF.

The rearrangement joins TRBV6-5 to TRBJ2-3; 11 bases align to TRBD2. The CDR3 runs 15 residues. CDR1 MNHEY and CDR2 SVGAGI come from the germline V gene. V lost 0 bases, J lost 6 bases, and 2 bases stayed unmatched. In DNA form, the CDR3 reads TGTGCCAGCAGTTACTCGACTAGCGGGGAGGATACGCAGTATTTT. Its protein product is CASSYSTSGEDTQYF.

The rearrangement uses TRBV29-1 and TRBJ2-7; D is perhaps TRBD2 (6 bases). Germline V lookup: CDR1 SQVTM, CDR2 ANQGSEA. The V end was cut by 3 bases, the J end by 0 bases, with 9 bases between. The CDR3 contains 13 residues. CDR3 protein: CSVEGGTSYEQYF. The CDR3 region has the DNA TGCAGCGTTGAGGGGGGAACCTCCTACGAGCAGTACTTC.

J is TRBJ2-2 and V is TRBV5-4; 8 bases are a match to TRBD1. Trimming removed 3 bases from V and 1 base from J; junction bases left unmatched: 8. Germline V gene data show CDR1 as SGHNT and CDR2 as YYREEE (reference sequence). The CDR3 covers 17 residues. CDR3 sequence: CASSSAKTGGNTGELFF. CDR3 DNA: TGTGCCAGCAGCTCAGCAAAAACAGGGGGGAACACCGGGGAGCTGTTTTTT.

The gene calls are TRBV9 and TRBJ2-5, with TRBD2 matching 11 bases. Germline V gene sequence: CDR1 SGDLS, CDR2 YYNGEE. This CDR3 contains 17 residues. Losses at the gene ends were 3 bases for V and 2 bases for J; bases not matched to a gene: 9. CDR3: CASSGDLAGGIQETQYF. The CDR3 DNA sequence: TGTGCCAGCAGCGGTGACCTAGCGGGGGGAATTCAAGAGACCCAGTACTTC.

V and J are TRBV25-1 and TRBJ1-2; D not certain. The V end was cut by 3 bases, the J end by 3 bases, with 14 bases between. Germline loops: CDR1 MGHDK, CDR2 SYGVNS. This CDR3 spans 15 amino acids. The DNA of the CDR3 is TGTGCCAGCAGTGATTCGAGGAGACGGTACTATGGCTACACCTTC. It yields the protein CASSDSRRRYYGYTF.

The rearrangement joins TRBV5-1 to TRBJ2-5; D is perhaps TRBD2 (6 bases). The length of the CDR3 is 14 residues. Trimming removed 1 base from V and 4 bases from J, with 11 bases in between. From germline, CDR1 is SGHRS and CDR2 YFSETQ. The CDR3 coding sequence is TGCGCCAGCAGCTTGATTGCGGAGGGAGAGACCCAGTACTTC. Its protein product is CASSLIAEGETQYF.

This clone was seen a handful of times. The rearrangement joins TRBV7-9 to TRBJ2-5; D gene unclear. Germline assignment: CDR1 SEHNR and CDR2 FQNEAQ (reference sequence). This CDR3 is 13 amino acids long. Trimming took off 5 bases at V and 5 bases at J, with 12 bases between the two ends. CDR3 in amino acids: CASSLQFRETQYF. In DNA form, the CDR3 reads TGTGCCAGCAGCCTACAGTTTCGGGAGACCCAGTACTTC.

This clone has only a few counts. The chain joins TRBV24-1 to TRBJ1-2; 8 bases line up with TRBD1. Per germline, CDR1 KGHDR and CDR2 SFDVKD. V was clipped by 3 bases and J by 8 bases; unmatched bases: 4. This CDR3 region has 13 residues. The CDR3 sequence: CATSDRTGYGYTF. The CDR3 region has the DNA TGTGCCACCAGTGATCGGACAGGGTACGGCTACACCTTC.

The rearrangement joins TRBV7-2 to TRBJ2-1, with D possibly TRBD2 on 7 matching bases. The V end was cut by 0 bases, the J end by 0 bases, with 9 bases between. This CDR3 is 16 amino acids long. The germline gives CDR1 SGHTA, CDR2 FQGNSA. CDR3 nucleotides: TGTGCCAGCAGCTTAGCGGCGGGGGCCTCCTACAATGAGCAGTTCTTC. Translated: CASSLAAGASYNEQFF. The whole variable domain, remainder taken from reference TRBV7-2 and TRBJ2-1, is GAGVSQSPSNKVTEKGKDVELRCDPISGHTALYWYRQSLGQGLEFLIYFQGNSAPDKSGLPSDRFSAERTGGSVSTLTIQRTQQEDSAVYLCASSLAAGASYNEQFFGPGTRLTVL.

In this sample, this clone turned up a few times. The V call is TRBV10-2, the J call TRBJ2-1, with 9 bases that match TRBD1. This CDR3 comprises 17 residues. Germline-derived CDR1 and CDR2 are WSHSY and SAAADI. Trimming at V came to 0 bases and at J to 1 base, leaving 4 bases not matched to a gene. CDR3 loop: CASSESGTGLSYNEQFF. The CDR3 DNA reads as TGCGCCAGCAGTGAGTCAGGGACAGGGCTATCCTACAATGAGCAGTTCTTC.

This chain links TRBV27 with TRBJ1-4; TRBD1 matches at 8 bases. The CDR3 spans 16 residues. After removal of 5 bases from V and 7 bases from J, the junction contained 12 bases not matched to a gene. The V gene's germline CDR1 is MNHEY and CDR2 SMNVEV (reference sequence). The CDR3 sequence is CASSPQGAIVGEKLFF. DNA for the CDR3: TGTGCCAGCAGTCCGCAGGGGGCAATCGTTGGTGAAAAACTGTTTTTT.

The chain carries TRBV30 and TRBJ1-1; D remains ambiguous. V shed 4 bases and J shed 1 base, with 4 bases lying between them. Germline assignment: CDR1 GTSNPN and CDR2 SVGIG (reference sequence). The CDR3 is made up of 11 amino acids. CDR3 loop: CAWTKNTEAFF. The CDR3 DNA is TGTGCCTGGACTAAGAACACTGAAGCTTTCTTT.

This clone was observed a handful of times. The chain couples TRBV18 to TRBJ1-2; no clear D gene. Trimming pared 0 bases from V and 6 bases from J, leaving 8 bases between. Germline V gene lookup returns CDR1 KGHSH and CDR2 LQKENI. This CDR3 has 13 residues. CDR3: CASSPPRRHGYTF. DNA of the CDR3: TGTGCCAGCTCACCACCGCGGAGACATGGCTACACCTTC.

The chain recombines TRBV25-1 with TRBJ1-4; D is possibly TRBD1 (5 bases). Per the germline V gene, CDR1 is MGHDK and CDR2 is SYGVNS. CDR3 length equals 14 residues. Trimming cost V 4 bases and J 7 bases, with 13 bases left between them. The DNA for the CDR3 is TGTGCCAGCAGTGCATATGGGGGGGGTGAAAAACTGTTTTTT. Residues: CASSAYGGGEKLFF.

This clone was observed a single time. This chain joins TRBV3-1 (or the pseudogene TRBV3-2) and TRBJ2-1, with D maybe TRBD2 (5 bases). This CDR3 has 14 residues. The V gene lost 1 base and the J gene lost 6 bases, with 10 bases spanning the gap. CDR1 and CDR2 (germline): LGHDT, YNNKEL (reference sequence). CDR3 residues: CASSQAPRGNEQFF. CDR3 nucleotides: TGTGCCAGCAGCCAAGCTCCTCGGGGCAATGAGCAGTTCTTC.

CDR3 region: CASRRTNTEAFF. The CDR3 DNA is TGTGCCAGCCGGAGGACGAACACTGAAGCTTTCTTT. The V call is TRBV6-6, the J call TRBJ1-1; D gene uncertain. Looked up from germline, CDR1 is MNHNY and CDR2 is SVGAGI (reference sequence). Trimming stripped 8 bases from V and 1 base from J, with 8 bases between. CDR3 size: 12 residues.

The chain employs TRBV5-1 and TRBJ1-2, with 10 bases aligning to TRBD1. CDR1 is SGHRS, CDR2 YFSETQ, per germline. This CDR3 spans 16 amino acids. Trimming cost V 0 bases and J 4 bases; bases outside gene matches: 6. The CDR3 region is CASSLEGTGAFYGYTF. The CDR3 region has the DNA TGCGCCAGCAGCTTGGAAGGGACAGGGGCATTCTATGGCTACACCTTC.

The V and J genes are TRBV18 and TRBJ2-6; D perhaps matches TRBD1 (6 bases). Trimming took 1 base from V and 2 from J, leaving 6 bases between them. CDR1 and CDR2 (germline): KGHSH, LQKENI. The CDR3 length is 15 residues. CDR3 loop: CASSPQGAGANVLTF. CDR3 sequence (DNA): TGTGCCAGCTCACCACAGGGGGCTGGGGCCAACGTCCTGACTTTC. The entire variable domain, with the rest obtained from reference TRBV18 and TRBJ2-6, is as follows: NAGVMQNPRHLVRRRGQEARLRCSPMKGHSHVYWYRQLPEEGLKFMVYLQKENIIDESGMPKERFSAEFPKEGPSILRIQQVVRGDSAAYFCASSPQGAGANVLTFGAGSRLTVL.

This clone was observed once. The CDR3 DNA is TGTGCCAGCAGGGATGACAGGGAAGAGCAGTTCTTC. Protein: CASRDDREEQFF. The rearrangement joins TRBV2 to TRBJ2-1; 7 nucleotides line up with TRBD1. V lost 6 bases to trimming and J lost 10 bases; unmatched junction nucleotides: 6. Germline V gene sequence: CDR1 SNHLY, CDR2 FYNNEI. This CDR3 has 12 amino acids.

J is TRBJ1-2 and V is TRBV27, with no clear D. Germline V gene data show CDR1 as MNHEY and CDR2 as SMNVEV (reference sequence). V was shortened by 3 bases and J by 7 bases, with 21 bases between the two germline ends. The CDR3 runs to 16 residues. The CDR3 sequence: CASSFSGTNPAGGYTF. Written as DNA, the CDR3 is TGTGCCAGCAGTTTCAGTGGCACAAACCCTGCGGGTGGCTACACCTTC.

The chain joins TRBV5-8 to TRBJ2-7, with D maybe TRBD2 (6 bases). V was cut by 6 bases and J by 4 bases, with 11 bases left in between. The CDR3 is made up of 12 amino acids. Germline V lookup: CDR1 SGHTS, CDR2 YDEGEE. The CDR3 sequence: CASTQEGYEQYF. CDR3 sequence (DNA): TGTGCCAGCACCCAGGAGGGATACGAGCAGTACTTC.

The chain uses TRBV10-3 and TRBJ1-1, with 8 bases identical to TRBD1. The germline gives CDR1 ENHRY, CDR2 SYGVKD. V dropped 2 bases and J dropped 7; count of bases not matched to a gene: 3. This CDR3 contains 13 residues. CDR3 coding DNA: TGTGCCATCAGTGAGGGACAGGGAAGTGAAGCTTTCTTT. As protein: CAISEGQGSEAFF.

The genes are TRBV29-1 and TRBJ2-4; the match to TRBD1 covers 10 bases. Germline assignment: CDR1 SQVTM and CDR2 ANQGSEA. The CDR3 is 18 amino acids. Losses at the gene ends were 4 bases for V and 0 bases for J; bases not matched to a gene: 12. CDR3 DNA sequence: TGCAGCGTTGTGGTGAGACAGGGGGCGGAAATAGCCAAAAACATTCAGTACTTC. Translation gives CSVVVRQGAEIAKNIQYF.

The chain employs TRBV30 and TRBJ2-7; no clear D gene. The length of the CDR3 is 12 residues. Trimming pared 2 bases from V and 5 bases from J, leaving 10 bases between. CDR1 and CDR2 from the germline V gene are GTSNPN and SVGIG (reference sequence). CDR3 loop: CAWSIAENEQYF. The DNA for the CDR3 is TGTGCCTGGAGTATAGCAGAAAACGAGCAGTACTTC.

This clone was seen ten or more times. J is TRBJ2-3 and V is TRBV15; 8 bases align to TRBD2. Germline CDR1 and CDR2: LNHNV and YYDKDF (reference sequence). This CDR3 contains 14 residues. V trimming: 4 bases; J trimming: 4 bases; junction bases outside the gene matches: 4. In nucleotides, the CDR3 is TGTGCCACCAGCACCAGGCGGGGGGCAGATACGCAGTATTTT. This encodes CATSTRRGADTQYF.

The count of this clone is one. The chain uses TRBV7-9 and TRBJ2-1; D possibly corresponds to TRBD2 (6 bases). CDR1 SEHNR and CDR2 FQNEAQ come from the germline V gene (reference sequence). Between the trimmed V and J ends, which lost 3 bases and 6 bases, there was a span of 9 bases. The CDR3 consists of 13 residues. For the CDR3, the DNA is TGTGCCAGCAGCTTCGACGGGGGCAATGAGCAGTTCTTC. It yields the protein CASSFDGGNEQFF.

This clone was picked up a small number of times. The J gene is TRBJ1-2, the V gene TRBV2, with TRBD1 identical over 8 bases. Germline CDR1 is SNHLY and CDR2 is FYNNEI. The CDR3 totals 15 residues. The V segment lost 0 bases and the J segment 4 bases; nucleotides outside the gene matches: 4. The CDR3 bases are TGTGCCAGCAGTGAAGCTCAGGACAGGGTCTATGGCTACACCTTC. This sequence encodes CASSEAQDRVYGYTF.

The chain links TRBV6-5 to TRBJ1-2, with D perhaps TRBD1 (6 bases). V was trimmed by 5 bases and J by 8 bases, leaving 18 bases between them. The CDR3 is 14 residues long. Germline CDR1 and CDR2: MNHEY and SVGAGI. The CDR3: CASSLWEGVKGYTF. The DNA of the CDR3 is TGTGCCAGCAGTCTTTGGGAGGGGGTAAAAGGCTACACCTTC.